This TCR beta chain was documented in a study of regulatory T cells in long-lasting Graves disease. V gave up 2 bases and J gave up 2 bases; unmatched junction bases: 5. CDR3 length equals 15 residues. Germline CDR1 reads MGHRA; CDR2 reads YSYEKL. This clonotype was seen a handful of times. With iRepertoire HTBI primers and Arm-PCR of CDR3 regions, TCR beta libraries were built. A single record per CDR3 protein comes from TCRdb applying MiXCR to the multiplex PCR reads. Among some 560,000 distinct CDR3 sequences listed, roughly 16% were seen once. Time point given: newly diagnosed GD, antithyroid drugs for less than 3 months. PBMC-derived RNA was used for the TCR library. These data were also reused for a study on T cells in Graves' hyperthyroidism and ophthalmopathy.

The sequence derives from a woman between 40 and 65 years old with Graves disease. The chain has TRBV4-1 and TRBJ2-7; 8 bases are a match to TRBD1. Sample: peripheral blood mononuclear cells (PBMCs), taken at new diagnosis, from a patient treated with antithyroid drugs. In nucleotides, the CDR3 is TGCGCCAGCAGCCAACAGGGACAGGTCACCTACGAGCAGTACTTC. It is translated as CASSQQGQVTYEQYF.